This entry describes one T cell receptor (beta chain). No antigen is known for it. The data were produced by immunoSEQ multiplex PCR, yet TCRdb's version contains in-frame clones alone and is incomplete. The sample has roughly 13,000 clones; about 67% are singletons. Patients received pembrolizumab 200 mg every 3 weeks or cemiplimab 350 mg every 2 weeks. Tumor or blood genomic DNA was sequenced, with inputs of about 600 ng to 6,500 ng. The sample comes from a study of T cells in tumors after PD-1 blockade. Study information: A subset received ongoing vismodegib 150 mg daily alongside anti-PD-1 therapy. Broader study findings: About 40% of tumor TCR clonotypes were also found in blood.

Trimming took off 2 bases at V and 8 bases at J, with 15 bases between the two ends. CDR1 is SNHLY and CDR2 is FYNNEI in the germline V gene. This CDR3 region has 14 residues. This rearrangement joins TRBV2 to TRBJ1-2; D is perhaps TRBD1 (6 bases). Here the sequenced sample was tumor tissue, taken after anti-PD-1 treatment. The receptor was isolated from a human donor with cutaneous squamous cell carcinoma. The CDR3 loop reads CASSEMAGGEGYTF. CDR3 DNA: TGTGCCAGCAGTGAAATGGCGGGGGGCGAAGGCTACACCTTC.